The rows below give T cell receptor beta chains drawn from one sample of a study of blood T cell repertoires in COVID-19. The data were produced by immunoSEQ multiplex PCR, yet TCRdb's version contains in-frame clones alone and is incomplete. The sample yields over 10,000 clones, approximately 74% seen once. The sequencing sample was made of peripheral blood. The source is a man aged 55 to 70 with COVID-19, enrolled during active disease. Both conserved end residues are trimmed from each CDR3.

V,CDR3
TRBV4-2,ASSRETGVQPQH
TRBV2,ASSDRGDSPLH
TRBV11-3,ASSRAKYDTQY
TRBV6-5,ASRGRGRAYYGYT
TRBV5-8,ASSLGRLRNEKLF
TRBV27,ASSLSTRVGANYGYT
TRBV3-1/TRBV3-2,ASSQVPHSGANVLT
TRBV27,ASSLAPSGGGIPSTDTQY
TRBV11-2,ASRARVDQGQGNQPQH
TRBV5-6,ASSLAGKRETQY
TRBV2,ASSVVQGTYEQY
TRBV11-2,ASSAGGGGLREAF
TRBV5-6,ASSLRLAGRSYNEQF
TRBV6-5,ASSYTSGGVEQF
TRBV11-3,ASSLVGEDNEKLF
TRBV6-5,ASTRTGNYGYT
TRBV9,ASTPGQQSTNEKLF
TRBV7-7,ASSNRGNTGELF